This TCR beta chain originates from a study of T cell responses to AZD1222 COVID-19 vaccine. Second-dose recipients at about 4 or about 12 weeks were treated as one pooled group. Comments on this clone: Its matching antigen is unknown.

Points from the study as a whole: Reportedly, close to half of spike-specific TCRs are directed against unmutated variant regions. Baseline testing showed seropositivity in only five or six AZD1222 recipients. Samples come after the peak T cell response, not at day 14.

This CDR3 has 14 amino acids. Germline V gene data show CDR1 as MDHEN and CDR2 as SYDVKM. V dropped 5 bases and J dropped 5; count of bases not matched to a gene: 9. Here immunoSEQ multiplex PCR was the method, and the copy in TCRdb shows in-frame clones only, minus some. The table has under 150,000 clones, 75% to 90% seen once. The TCR sequence derives from an adult who received the AZD1222 COVID-19 vaccine. Sequencing used peripheral blood, obtained 28 days after the second AZD1222 dose. The V gene is TRBV28, the J gene TRBJ2-7, with 7 nucleotides matching TRBD1. CDR3 nucleotide sequence: TGTGCCAGCAGTCGTGACAGGGTAGTCAACGAGCAGTACTTC. Translation: CASSRDRVVNEQYF.